Listed below are T cell receptor beta chains from one sample, sequenced in a study of CD8 T cells in ankylosing spondylitis. TCRdb itself ran the 5' RACE reads through MiXCR, one entry per CDR3 protein. The data show under 300,000 distinct CDR3 sequences, 8% to 11% seen once. The material sequenced was blood, either unsorted or a sorted T cell fraction (not recorded which). The receptors originated from a male donor with ankylosing spondylitis or in good health (not recorded which). CDR3s include the opening cysteine and the closing phenylalanine or tryptophan. The D gene is left open where the match is weak. The size of a clone is reported for some rows only, either as once, few or many, or as a class for expanded clones.

v_gene,abundance,d_gene,j_gene,CDR3aa,CDR3nt
TRBV6-5,few,NA,TRBJ2-1,CASSSLDPYNEQFF,TGTGCCAGCAGTTCGCTGGACCCCTACAATGAGCAGTTCTTC
TRBV10-3,many,NA,TRBJ2-1,CAISESRGAQNEQFF,TGTGCCATCAGTGAGTCTAGGGGGGCTCAAAATGAGCAGTTCTTC
TRBV6-1,many,NA,TRBJ1-5,CASTKDAGGNQPQHF,TGTGCCAGCACCAAGGACGCGGGTGGCAATCAGCCCCAGCATTTT
TRBV20-1,many,TRBD2,TRBJ2-1,CSASGGGNEQFF,TGCAGTGCTAGCGGGGGGGGGAATGAGCAGTTCTTC
TRBV12-3/TRBV12-4,many,NA,TRBJ1-2,CASLGRVNLGYTF,TGTGCCAGCTTGGGGCGCGTCAACCTAGGCTACACCTTC
TRBV5-5,many,NA,TRBJ1-3,CASSLESTVSGNTIYF,TGTGCCAGCAGCTTGGAATCAACGGTTTCTGGAAACACCATATATTTT
TRBV12-3/TRBV12-4,many,NA,TRBJ2-7,CASTTWQSYEQYF,TGTGCCAGCACTACATGGCAGTCCTACGAGCAGTACTTC
TRBV30,NA,NA,TRBJ1-1,CAWSGLGGSLEAFF,TGTGCCTGGAGTGGCTTGGGAGGGTCCCTTGAAGCTTTCTTT
TRBV7-2,many,NA,TRBJ1-1,CASSLARADEAFF,TGTGCCAGCAGCTTAGCGCGGGCAGATGAAGCTTTCTTT
TRBV5-5,many,TRBD1,TRBJ1-1,CASSWVTGVGTEAFF,TGTGCCAGCAGCTGGGTCACAGGGGTCGGCACTGAAGCTTTCTTT
TRBV7-8,many,NA,TRBJ1-2,CASSLRQIANYGYTF,TGTGCCAGCAGCTTACGACAGATCGCCAACTATGGCTACACCTTC
TRBV2,many,NA,TRBJ2-3,CASSDKSTHTQYF,TGTGCCAGCAGTGATAAGAGTACCCATACGCAGTATTTT
TRBV11-2,NA,TRBD2,TRBJ2-1,CASSFGLAGGGTYNEQFF,TGTGCCAGCAGCTTTGGACTAGCGGGGGGAGGGACCTACAATGAGCAGTTCTTC
TRBV12-3/TRBV12-4,many,NA,TRBJ2-7,CASSFFPYEQYF,TGTGCCAGCAGTTTTTTCCCTTACGAGCAGTACTTC
TRBV27,many,NA,TRBJ2-7,CATVRGTEQYF,TGTGCCACCGTTCGGGGGACCGAGCAGTACTTC
TRBV11-2,many,TRBD2,TRBJ2-2,CASSFRSGGARTGELFF,TGTGCCAGCAGCTTTAGAAGCGGGGGGGCGAGAACCGGGGAGCTGTTTTTT
TRBV30,NA,TRBD1,TRBJ2-3,CAWSVGQGTDTQYF,TGTGCCTGGAGTGTGGGACAGGGCACAGATACGCAGTATTTT